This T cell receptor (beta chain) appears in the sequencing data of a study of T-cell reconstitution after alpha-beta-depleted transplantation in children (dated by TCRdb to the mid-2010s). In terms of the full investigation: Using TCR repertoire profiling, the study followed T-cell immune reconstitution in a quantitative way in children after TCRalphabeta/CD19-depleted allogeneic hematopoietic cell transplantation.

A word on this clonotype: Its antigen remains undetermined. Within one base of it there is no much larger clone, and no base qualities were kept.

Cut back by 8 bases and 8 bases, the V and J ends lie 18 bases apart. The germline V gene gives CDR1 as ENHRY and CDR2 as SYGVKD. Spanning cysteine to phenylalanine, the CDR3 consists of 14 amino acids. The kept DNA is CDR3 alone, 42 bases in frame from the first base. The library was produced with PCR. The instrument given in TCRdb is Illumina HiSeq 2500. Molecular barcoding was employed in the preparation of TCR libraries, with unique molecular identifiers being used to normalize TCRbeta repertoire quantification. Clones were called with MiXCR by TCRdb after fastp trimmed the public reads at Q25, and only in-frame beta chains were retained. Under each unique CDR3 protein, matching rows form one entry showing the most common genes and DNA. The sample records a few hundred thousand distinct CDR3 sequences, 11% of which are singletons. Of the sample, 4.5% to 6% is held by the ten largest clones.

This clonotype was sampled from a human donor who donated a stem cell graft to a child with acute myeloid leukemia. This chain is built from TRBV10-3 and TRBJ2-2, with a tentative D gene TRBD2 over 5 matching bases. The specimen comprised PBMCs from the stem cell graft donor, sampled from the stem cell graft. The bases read TGTGCCATCCGGGTAGCCAGCGGTGAGGGGGAGCTGTTTTTT. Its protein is CAIRVASGEGELFF.